This T cell receptor beta chain stems from a study of cytotoxic CD8 clonotypes in ibrutinib-treated CLL (dated by TCRdb to the early 2020s). About the investigation overall: In this cohort, some 16 patients were treatment-naive and roughly ten were relapsed/refractory, while about 18 had unmutated IGHV. Responses were partial in around 24 patients and complete in 2; after median about 5.5 years follow-up, some 14 stayed in remission and some twelve progressed. Response samples were taken after a median of around 13 months on treatment, ranging from about 6 to 40 months. An average of 255,043 productive templates and approximately 90,000 productive rearrangements was obtained per sample. Longitudinal samples were available for about 30% of the 86 trial participants. Cryopreserved peripheral blood mononuclear cells were obtained prior to treatment, at the time of response, and at either disease progression or sustained remission. General study outcomes and caveats: Clonality increased at ibrutinib response, stayed stable in sustained remission, and fell back toward baseline at progression. Sustained-remission and progressing patients did not have matched sampling times, and lymph node repertoires were not examined. Public clonotypes were found to be uncommon and were observed to contract or remain stable during treatment; the increase in clonality was shown to reflect expansion of private clonotypes at ibrutinib response. Baseline clonality exceeded that of age-matched healthy donors and correlated strongly with circulating CD8+ T-cell counts.

Of note for this clone: Which antigen it targets is not known. No quality values exist for individual bases; no much larger clone is one base distant.

For TCR beta library preparation, around 2 micrograms of genomic DNA were isolated from cryopreserved PBMCs. High-throughput TCR beta sequencing was performed on longitudinal blood samples from CLL patients receiving ibrutinib monotherapy. The patients took part in an open-label, single-center phase 2 trial of ibrutinib monotherapy. A MiSeq instrument was used for deep resolution sequencing, which targeted depths ranging from 1 in 1 million up to 1 in 200,000 T cells, with coverage averaging 10x for each clonotype. The immunoSEQ hsTCRB Kit was used to generate the TCR beta libraries. The source study handled its data this way. The data were analyzed with ImmunoSEQ Analyzer and ImmunoSEQ Data Assistant, and V, D and J gene assignments followed IMGT definitions. Clonality, which ranges from 0 to 1, was calculated as one minus the normalized Shannon entropy of productive rearrangement frequencies. Only overrepresented clonotypes making up at least 0.05% of each patient's repertoire were included in the public clonotype analysis. Approximately 14 age-matched healthy donor repertoires from immuneACCESS served as clonality controls. TCRdb mirrors the immuneACCESS table, restricted to in-frame sequences. Some clones are absent from its copies; in checked studies, under half trace to an unresolved V gene, and the reason for the others is unknown. That table furnishes V, J and clone size, whereas the DNA furnished D and trimming. Counted in this sample were around 20,000 clones; about 84% of them appeared once. In total, the top ten clones hold around 6% of the sample.

According to the germline V gene (reference sequence), CDR1 reads SEHNR and CDR2 reads FQNEAQ. At the junction V is shortened by 1 base and J by 7 bases; bases outside the gene matches: 6. From the cysteine through the phenylalanine, the CDR3 covers 16 amino acids. Of the read, only the CDR3 DNA is kept; its 48 bases are in frame from base 1. The chain is made from TRBV7-9 and TRBJ1-4; 10 middle bases align to TRBD1. Sequences were derived from PBMCs, sampled before ibrutinib treatment. The receptor was derived from a human donor with chronic lymphocytic leukemia. This receptor has the CDR3 CASSLGHRDRGEKLFF. At the DNA level, the sequence is TGTGCCAGCAGCTTAGGGCACCGGGACAGGGGTGAAAAACTGTTTTTT.